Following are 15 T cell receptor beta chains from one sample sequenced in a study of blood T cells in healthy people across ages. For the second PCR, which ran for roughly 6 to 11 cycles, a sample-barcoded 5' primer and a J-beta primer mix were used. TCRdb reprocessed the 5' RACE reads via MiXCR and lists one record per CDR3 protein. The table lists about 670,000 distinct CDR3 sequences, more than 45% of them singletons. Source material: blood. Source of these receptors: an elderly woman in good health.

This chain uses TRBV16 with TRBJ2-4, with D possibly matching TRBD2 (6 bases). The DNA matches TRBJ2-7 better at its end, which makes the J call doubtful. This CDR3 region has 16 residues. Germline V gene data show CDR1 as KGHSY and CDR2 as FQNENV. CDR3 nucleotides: TGTGCCAGCAGCCCCCATGGGAGGACCGACGGTTACGAGCAGTACTTC. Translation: CASSPHGRTDGYEQYF.

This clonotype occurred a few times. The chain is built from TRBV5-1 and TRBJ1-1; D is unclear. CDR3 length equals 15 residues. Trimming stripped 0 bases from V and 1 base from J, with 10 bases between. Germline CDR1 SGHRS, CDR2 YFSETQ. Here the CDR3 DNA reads TGCGCCAGCAGCTTGGAACACCTGGGGAACACTGAAGCTTTCTTT. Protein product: CASSLEHLGNTEAFF.

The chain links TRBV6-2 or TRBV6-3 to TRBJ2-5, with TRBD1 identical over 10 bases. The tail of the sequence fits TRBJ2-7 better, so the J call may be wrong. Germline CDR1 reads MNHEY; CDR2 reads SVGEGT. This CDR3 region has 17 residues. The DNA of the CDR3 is TGTGCCAGCAGTTACCAAACTGGACAGGGGGATAGAAACGAGCAGTACTTC. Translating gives CASSYQTGQGDRNEQYF.

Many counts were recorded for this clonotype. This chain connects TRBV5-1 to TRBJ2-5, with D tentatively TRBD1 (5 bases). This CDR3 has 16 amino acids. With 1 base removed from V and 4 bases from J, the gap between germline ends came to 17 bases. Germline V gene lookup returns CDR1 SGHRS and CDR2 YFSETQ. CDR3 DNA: TGCGCCAGCAGCTTGTCTGACAGCAACGTAGGAGAGACCCAGTACTTC. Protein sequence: CASSLSDSNVGETQYF.

The CDR3, as DNA: TGTGCCAGCAGTGAAGCGCGAGGGACAGGGTGGGAAAAACTGTTTTTT. Its translation: CASSEARGTGWEKLFF. V is TRBV6-1 and J is TRBJ1-4; 9 positions match TRBD1. CDR1 MNHNS and CDR2 SASEGT come from the germline V gene. J was trimmed by 8 bases and V by 0 bases; bases with no gene match: 7. The CDR3 runs to 16 residues.

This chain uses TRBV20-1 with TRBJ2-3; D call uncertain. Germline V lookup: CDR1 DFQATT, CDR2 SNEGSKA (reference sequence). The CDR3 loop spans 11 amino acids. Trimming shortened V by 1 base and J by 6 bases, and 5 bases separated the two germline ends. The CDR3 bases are TGCAGTGCTAGAGTCGAGGATACGCAGTATTTT. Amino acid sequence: CSARVEDTQYF.

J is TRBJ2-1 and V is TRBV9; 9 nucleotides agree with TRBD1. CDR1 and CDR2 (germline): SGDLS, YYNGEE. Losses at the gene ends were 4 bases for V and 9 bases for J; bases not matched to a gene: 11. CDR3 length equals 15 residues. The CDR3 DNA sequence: TGTGCCAGCAGCCCCCGGGACAGGGTGTATAGTGAGCAGTTCTTC. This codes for CASSPRDRVYSEQFF.

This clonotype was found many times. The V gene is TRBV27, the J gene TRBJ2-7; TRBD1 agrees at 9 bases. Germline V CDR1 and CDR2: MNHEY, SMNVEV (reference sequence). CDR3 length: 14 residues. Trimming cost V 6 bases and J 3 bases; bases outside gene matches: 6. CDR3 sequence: CASSRDRVFYEQYF. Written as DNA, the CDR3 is TGTGCCAGCAGCAGGGACAGGGTTTTCTACGAGCAGTACTTC.

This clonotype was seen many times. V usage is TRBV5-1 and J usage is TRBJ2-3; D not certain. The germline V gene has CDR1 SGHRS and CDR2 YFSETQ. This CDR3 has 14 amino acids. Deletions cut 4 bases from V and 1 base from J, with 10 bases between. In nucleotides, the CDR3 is TGCGCCAGCAGCCCCCGAACCGGCACAGATACGCAGTATTTT. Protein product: CASSPRTGTDTQYF.

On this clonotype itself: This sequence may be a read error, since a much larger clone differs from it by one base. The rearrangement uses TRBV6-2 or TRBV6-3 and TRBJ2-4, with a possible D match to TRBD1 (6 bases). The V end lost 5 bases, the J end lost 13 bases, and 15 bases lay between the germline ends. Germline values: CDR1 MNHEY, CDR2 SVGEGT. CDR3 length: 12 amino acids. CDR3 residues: CASSSGRDKQYF. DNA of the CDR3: TGTGCCAGCAGTAGCGGAAGGGACAAGCAGTACTTC.

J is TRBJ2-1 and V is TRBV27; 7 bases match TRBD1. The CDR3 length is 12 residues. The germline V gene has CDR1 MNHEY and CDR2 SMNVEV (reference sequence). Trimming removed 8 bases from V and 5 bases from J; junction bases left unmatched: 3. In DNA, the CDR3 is TGTGCCAGCGGGGACAGAAACAATGAGCAGTTCTTC. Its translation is CASGDRNNEQFF.

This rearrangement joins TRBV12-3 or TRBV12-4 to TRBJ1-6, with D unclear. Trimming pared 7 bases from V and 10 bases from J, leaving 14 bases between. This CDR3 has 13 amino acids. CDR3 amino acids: CASTDREGSPLHF. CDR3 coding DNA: TGTGCCAGCACAGACCGGGAAGGATCACCCCTCCACTTT.

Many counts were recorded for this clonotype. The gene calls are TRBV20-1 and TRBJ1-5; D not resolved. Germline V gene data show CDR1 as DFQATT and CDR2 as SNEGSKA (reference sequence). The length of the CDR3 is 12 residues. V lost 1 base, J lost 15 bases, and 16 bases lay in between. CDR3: CSARANGKGTHF. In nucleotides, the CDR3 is TGCAGTGCTAGAGCAAATGGAAAGGGAACGCATTTT.

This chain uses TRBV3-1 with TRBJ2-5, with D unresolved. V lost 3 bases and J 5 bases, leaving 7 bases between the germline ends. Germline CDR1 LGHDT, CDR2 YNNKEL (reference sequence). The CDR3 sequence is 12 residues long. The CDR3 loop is CASSHRRETQYF. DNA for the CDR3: TGTGCCAGCAGCCATCGAAGGGAGACCCAGTACTTC.

For the CDR3, the DNA is TGCGCCAGCACTGATACGACAGGGAACACTGAAGCTTTCTTT. It translates to CASTDTTGNTEAFF. The gene calls are TRBV5-1 and TRBJ1-1; a weak D match, TRBD1 (6 bases). The V gene's germline CDR1 is SGHRS and CDR2 YFSETQ. CDR3 length: 14 residues. The V end was cut by 6 bases, the J end by 1 base, with 13 bases between. Based on the CDR3 plus reference TRBV5-1 and TRBJ1-1, the full variable domain is KAGVTQTPRYLIKTRGQQVTLSCSPISGHRSVSWYQQTPGQGLQFLFEYFSETQRNKGNFPGRFSGRQFSNSRSEMNVSTLELGDSALYLCASTDTTGNTEAFFGQGTRLTVV.